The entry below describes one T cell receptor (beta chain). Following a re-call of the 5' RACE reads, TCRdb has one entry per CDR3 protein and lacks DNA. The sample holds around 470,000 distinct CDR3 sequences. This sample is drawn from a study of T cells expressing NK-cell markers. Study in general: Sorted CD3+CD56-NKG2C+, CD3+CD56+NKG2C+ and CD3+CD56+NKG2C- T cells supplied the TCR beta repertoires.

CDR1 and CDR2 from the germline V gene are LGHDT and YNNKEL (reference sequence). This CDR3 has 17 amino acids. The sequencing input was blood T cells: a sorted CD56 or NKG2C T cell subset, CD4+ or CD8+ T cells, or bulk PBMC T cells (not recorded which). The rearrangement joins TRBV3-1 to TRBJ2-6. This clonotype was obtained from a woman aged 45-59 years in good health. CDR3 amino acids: CASSSQLGVGGANVLTF.